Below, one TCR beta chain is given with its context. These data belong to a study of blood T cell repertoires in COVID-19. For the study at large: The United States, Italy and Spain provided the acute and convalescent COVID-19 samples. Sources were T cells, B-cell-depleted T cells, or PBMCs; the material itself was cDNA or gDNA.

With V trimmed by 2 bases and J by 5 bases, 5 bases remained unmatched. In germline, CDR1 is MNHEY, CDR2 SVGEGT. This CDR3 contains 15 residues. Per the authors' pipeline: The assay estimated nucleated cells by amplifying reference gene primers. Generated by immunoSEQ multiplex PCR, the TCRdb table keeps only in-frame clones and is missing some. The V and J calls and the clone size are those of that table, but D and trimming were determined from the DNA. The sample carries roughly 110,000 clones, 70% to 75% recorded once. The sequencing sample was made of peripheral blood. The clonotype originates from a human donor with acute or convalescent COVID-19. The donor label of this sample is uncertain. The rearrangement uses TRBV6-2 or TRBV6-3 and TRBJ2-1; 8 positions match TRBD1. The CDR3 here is CASSYGGTGHNEQFF. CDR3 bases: TGTGCCAGCAGTTACGGCGGGACAGGACACAATGAGCAGTTCTTC.